This TCR beta chain is from a study of blood T cell repertoires in COVID-19. As for the study in general: The United States, Italy and Spain were the sources of the acute and convalescent COVID-19 samples.

Germline V gene sequence: CDR1 LNHDA, CDR2 SQIVND (reference sequence). The V end lost 1 base, the J end lost 8 bases, and 11 bases lay between the germline ends. This CDR3 is built from 13 residues. Assay used: immunoSEQ multiplex PCR; TCRdb lists only in-frame clones, some missing. There are a few hundred thousand clones in the sample; 80% to 90% occur only once, and 3% to 3.5% lies in the top ten. Sequencing used PBMCs or T cells enriched from blood (not recorded which). The TCR sequence derives from a young woman in a cohort exposed to, infected with or recovered from COVID-19 (not recorded which). This rearrangement joins TRBV19 to TRBJ1-2; D gene uncertain. This CDR3 is CASSIGRGIGYTF. CDR3 coding DNA: TGTGCCAGTAGTATAGGTCGGGGTATCGGCTACACCTTC. Full variable domain (remainder filled in from reference TRBV19 and TRBJ1-2): DGGITQSPKYLFRKEGQNVTLSCEQNLNHDAMYWYRQDPGQGLRLIYYSQIVNDFQKGDIAEGYSVSREKKESFPLTVTSAQKNPTAFYLCASSIGRGIGYTFGSGTRLTVV.